This T cell receptor beta chain was captured by sequencing in a study of control samples from healthy donors and cancer patients. Germline CDR1 reads SGHRS; CDR2 reads YFSETQ. The CDR3 is 16 residues long. V lost 0 bases and J lost 0, with 10 bases in between. Produced via immunoSEQ multiplex PCR; TCRdb's table is partial and in-frame only. Of 69,000 or so clones listed, about 94% are singletons. Sequencing used blood. The TCR was taken from a young woman in good health. The chain has TRBV5-1 and TRBJ1-3, with D unresolved. CDR3 nucleotide sequence: TGCGCCAGCAGCTTGGACGCCCGTCACTCTGGAAACACCATATATTTT. Translated, it gives CASSLDARHSGNTIYF.